Presented here are 25 T cell receptor beta chains from one specimen sequenced in a study of shared clonotypes between healthy human individuals. Only CD45RO-negative cells positively selected for CCR7 counted as naive CD8 cells, so terminally differentiated effector memory CD45RA+ cells were excluded. Assay used: immunoSEQ multiplex PCR; TCRdb lists only in-frame clones, some missing. Among approximately 720,000 clones listed, just over 90% were seen once. The sequencing input was naive CD8+ T cells sorted from blood. These receptors all come from a man younger than 40 in good health.

The chain is built from TRBV27 and TRBJ2-3; 14 nucleotides match TRBD2. This CDR3 region has 16 residues. V was clipped by 5 bases and J by 7 bases; unmatched bases: 8. CDR1 MNHEY and CDR2 SMNVEV come from the germline V gene (reference sequence). In nucleotides, the CDR3 is TGTGCCAGCAGTGGCCTAGGGACTAGCGGGAGTTATACGCAGTATTTT. Translation gives CASSGLGTSGSYTQYF.

V is TRBV7-9 and J is TRBJ2-1; TRBD2 agrees at 13 bases. Germline V CDR1 and CDR2: SEHNR, FQNEAQ (reference sequence). J gave up 0 bases and V 4 bases, and 3 bases lay outside the gene matches. The CDR3 loop spans 17 amino acids. CDR3: CASSSGLAGDSYNEQFF. CDR3 bases: TGTGCCAGCAGCTCCGGACTAGCGGGGGACTCCTACAATGAGCAGTTCTTC.

Notes on this clone: This same CDR3 is encoded by further DNA sequences in the sample. The chain links TRBV6-5 to TRBJ2-1; no definite D call. The V and J ends lost 0 bases and 4 bases respectively, with 4 bases between them. Germline V lookup: CDR1 MNHEY, CDR2 SVGAGI. This CDR3 spans 13 amino acids. The CDR3 bases are TGTGCCAGCAGTTACTCGAGTTACAATGAGCAGTTCTTC. It yields the protein CASSYSSYNEQFF.

The rearrangement joins TRBV5-4 to TRBJ2-3, with D perhaps TRBD1 (7 bases). The CDR3 is 15 residues long. V lost 2 bases, J lost 2 bases, and 12 bases lay in between. Germline V gene data show CDR1 as SGHNT and CDR2 as YYREEE (reference sequence). CDR3 region: CASSFQGGLTDTQYF. For the CDR3, the DNA is TGTGCCAGCAGCTTTCAGGGGGGCCTCACAGATACGCAGTATTTT.

Note on this clone: This sample also contains other DNA sequences that code for the same CDR3. The chain couples TRBV30 to TRBJ2-7; D unresolved. Per germline, CDR1 GTSNPN and CDR2 SVGIG (reference sequence). Trimming removed 0 bases from V and 4 bases from J, with 4 bases in between. The CDR3 has 11 residues. CDR3 amino acids: CAWSVGYEQYF. CDR3 DNA: TGTGCCTGGAGTGTAGGGTACGAGCAGTACTTC.

This chain uses TRBV21-1 with TRBJ2-4. TRBV21-1 corresponds to a pseudogene. The CDR3 runs to 16 residues. The CDR3, as DNA: TGTGCCAGCAGCCAGGGGAGCGGGTGGGCCAAAAACATTCAGTACTTC. Its protein product is CASSQGSGWAKNIQYF.

This rearrangement joins TRBV7-9 to TRBJ1-3; a possible D gene is TRBD1 (6 bases). Trimming took off 3 bases at V and 2 bases at J, with 14 bases between the two ends. This CDR3 comprises 16 residues. Germline V gene data show CDR1 as SEHNR and CDR2 as FQNEAQ (reference sequence). The CDR3 DNA sequence: TGTGCCAGCAGCTTCCTTGACAGGAGGACTGGAAACACCATATATTTT. It encodes CASSFLDRRTGNTIYF.

CDR3 amino acids: CASSPRGQGANIQYF. DNA for the CDR3: TGTGCCAGCAGCCCTAGGGGACAGGGGGCGAACATTCAGTACTTC. The chain is built from TRBV28 and TRBJ2-4; TRBD1 agrees at 12 bases. CDR3 length equals 15 residues. V shed 6 bases, J shed 7 bases, and the junction held 7 bases outside the gene matches. The V gene's germline CDR1 is MDHEN and CDR2 SYDVKM.

A word on this clone: The junction and the germline gene differ at one end; a read error may be behind it. This chain joins TRBV9 and TRBJ1-1; D is ambiguous. CDR3 length equals 15 residues. Germline loops: CDR1 SGDLS, CDR2 YYNGEE. The CDR3 DNA sequence: TGTGCCAGCAGCGTAGAGGGCCTAGCGAACTCTGAAGCTTTCTTT. Amino acid sequence: CASSVEGLANSEAFF.

The chain has TRBV4-1 and TRBJ2-7; 10 bases fit TRBD2. J lost 1 base, V lost 1 base, and 7 bases had no gene match. Germline V gene data show CDR1 as MGHRA and CDR2 as YSYEKL. CDR3 length equals 17 residues. As DNA, the CDR3 is TGCGCCAGCAGCCAAGTCACCCTAGCGGGAGTGTCCTACGAGCAGTACTTC. Translating gives CASSQVTLAGVSYEQYF.

The rearrangement uses TRBV27 and TRBJ2-5; maybe TRBD1 (5 bases). Trimming removed 5 bases from V and 2 bases from J, with 15 bases in between. The CDR3 length is 15 residues. Looked up from germline, CDR1 is MNHEY and CDR2 is SMNVEV (reference sequence). The CDR3, as DNA: TGTGCCAGCAGTCCCTCGACAGATACTCAAGAGACCCAGTACTTC. Residues: CASSPSTDTQETQYF.

The chain carries TRBV13 and TRBJ1-4; D might be TRBD1 (6 bases). Trimming left V 4 bases short and J 1 base short, with 19 bases between. The CDR3 consists of 18 residues. Per germline, CDR1 PRHDT and CDR2 FYEKMQ (reference sequence). The CDR3 bases are TGTGCCAGCAGCTACACAGGGTATTCGTCGCAAACTAATGAAAAACTGTTTTTT. It is translated as CASSYTGYSSQTNEKLFF.

V is TRBV7-9 and J is TRBJ2-3, with D perhaps TRBD1 (6 bases). This CDR3 region has 18 residues. Trimming shortened V by 5 bases and J by 1 base, and 22 bases separated the two germline ends. Per germline, CDR1 SEHNR and CDR2 FQNEAQ (reference sequence). The CDR3 here is CASSPQQGSGPGTDTQYF. In nucleotides, the CDR3 is TGTGCCAGCAGCCCGCAACAGGGATCGGGACCTGGCACAGATACGCAGTATTTT.

This chain links TRBV18 with TRBJ1-1; D unresolved. Germline loops: CDR1 KGHSH, CDR2 LQKENI. The V and J ends lost 2 bases and 4 bases respectively, with 11 bases between them. This CDR3 region has 14 residues. CDR3 amino acids: CASSPGTSLTEAFF. DNA for the CDR3: TGTGCCAGCTCACCAGGAACGAGTCTCACTGAAGCTTTCTTT.

The chain recombines TRBV4-3 with TRBJ1-5; maybe TRBD1 (5 bases). In germline, CDR1 is LGHNA, CDR2 YSLEER. Deletions cut 6 bases from V and 7 bases from J, with 13 bases between. The CDR3 covers 13 residues. CDR3 loop: CASSEGLGQPQHF. For the CDR3, the DNA is TGCGCCAGCAGTGAGGGGCTTGGACAGCCCCAGCATTTT.

The gene calls are TRBV2 and TRBJ1-1; no firm D call. This CDR3 is built from 13 residues. Per germline, CDR1 SNHLY and CDR2 FYNNEI. Trimming removed 8 bases at V and 0 bases at J, with 10 bases between. CDR3 bases: TGTGCCAGCCGCCAGCCCCTGAACACTGAAGCTTTCTTT. Translation gives CASRQPLNTEAFF.

The chain recombines TRBV2 with TRBJ1-4, with D perhaps matching TRBD1 (5 bases). The CDR3 has 15 residues. Trimming removed 5 bases at V and 0 bases at J, with 10 bases between. In germline, CDR1 is SNHLY, CDR2 FYNNEI. Here the CDR3 reads CASSRGEATNEKLFF. CDR3 DNA sequence: TGTGCCAGCAGTCGGGGGGAGGCAACTAATGAAAAACTGTTTTTT.

The gene calls are TRBV27 and TRBJ1-4; D perhaps matches TRBD1 (5 bases). In germline, CDR1 is MNHEY, CDR2 SMNVEV (reference sequence). The CDR3 has 18 amino acids. V lost 5 bases and J 0 bases, leaving 19 bases between the germline ends. The CDR3 coding sequence is TGTGCCAGCAGTCAGGGACTCGTCAGGAGGCCAACTAATGAAAAACTGTTTTTT. This codes for CASSQGLVRRPTNEKLFF.

This clone occurred once. This rearrangement joins TRBV28 to TRBJ2-5, with 10 bases fitting TRBD2. Germline values: CDR1 MDHEN, CDR2 SYDVKM. V dropped 5 bases and J dropped 5; count of bases not matched to a gene: 5. The CDR3 length is 14 residues. The CDR3 is CASSAYSGRETQYF. CDR3 nucleotides: TGTGCCAGCAGTGCCTATAGCGGGAGGGAGACCCAGTACTTC. The full variable domain, completed using reference TRBV28 and TRBJ2-5, is DVKVTQSSRYLVKRTGEKVFLECVQDMDHENMFWYRQDPGLGLRLIYFSYDVKMKEKGDIPEGYSVSREKKERFSLILESASTNQTSMYLCASSAYSGRETQYFGPGTRLLVL.

This chain connects TRBV28 to TRBJ1-5; possible D gene TRBD1, 5 bases. CDR3 length: 14 amino acids. The V gene's germline CDR1 is MDHEN and CDR2 SYDVKM. With 5 bases removed from V and 9 bases from J, the gap between germline ends came to 17 bases. The CDR3 DNA reads as TGTGCCAGCAGTGCCGGACATCCTCGGTTGCCCCAGCATTTT. Translated, it gives CASSAGHPRLPQHF.

V usage is TRBV27 and J usage is TRBJ2-7; the match to TRBD1 covers 10 bases. The CDR3 length is 16 residues. After removal of 3 bases from V and 7 bases from J, the junction contained 12 bases not matched to a gene. CDR1 is MNHEY and CDR2 is SMNVEV in the germline V gene (reference sequence). The CDR3 bases are TGTGCCAGCAGTTTCTCCGCCGGGACAGGGGTCTGGGAGCAGTACTTC. Translated: CASSFSAGTGVWEQYF.

Here the CDR3 reads CASSPLGLAVILAETQYF. CDR3 coding DNA: TGTGCCAGCAGCCCCCTAGGACTAGCGGTAATCCTGGCGGAGACCCAGTACTTC. The chain uses TRBV7-9 and TRBJ2-5; 10 bases align to TRBD2. This CDR3 contains 18 residues. From germline, CDR1 is SEHNR and CDR2 FQNEAQ (reference sequence). Trimming removed 5 bases from V and 5 bases from J; junction bases left unmatched: 17.

This chain links TRBV18 with TRBJ2-7, with D unresolved. Trimming removed 3 bases at V and 5 bases at J, with 20 bases between. Germline loops: CDR1 KGHSH, CDR2 LQKENI. This CDR3 comprises 16 residues. CDR3 protein: CASSPKPLVAAHEQYF. The DNA of the CDR3 is TGTGCCAGCTCACCGAAACCGTTGGTAGCCGCCCACGAGCAGTACTTC. The entire variable domain, with the rest obtained from reference TRBV18 and TRBJ2-7, is as follows: NAGVMQNPRHLVRRRGQEARLRCSPMKGHSHVYWYRQLPEEGLKFMVYLQKENIIDESGMPKERFSAEFPKEGPSILRIQQVVRGDSAAYFCASSPKPLVAAHEQYFGPGTRLTVT.

The genes are TRBV5-6 and TRBJ2-7, with 8 bases lining up with TRBD2. Per the germline V gene, CDR1 is SGHDT and CDR2 is YYEEEE. The J segment lost 0 bases and the V segment lost 3 bases, leaving 5 bases of the junction unmatched. The CDR3 covers 15 residues. CDR3 sequence reads: CASSSGTRVSYEQYF. The CDR3 DNA is TGTGCCAGCAGCTCCGGGACTAGGGTCTCCTACGAGCAGTACTTC. The entire variable domain, with the rest obtained from reference TRBV5-6 and TRBJ2-7, is as follows: DAGVTQSPTHLIKTRGQQVTLRCSPKSGHDTVSWYQQALGQGPQFIFQYYEEEERQRGNFPDRFSGHQFPNYSSELNVNALLLGDSALYLCASSSGTRVSYEQYFGPGTRLTVT.

The chain uses TRBV27 and TRBJ2-5; no reliable D call. Germline loops: CDR1 MNHEY, CDR2 SMNVEV (reference sequence). There are 12 residues in the CDR3. V was cut by 7 bases and J by 3 bases, with 9 bases left in between. The CDR3 nucleotides are TGTGCCAGCACAAGGGTAGAAGAGACCCAGTACTTC. It specifies CASTRVEETQYF.